Following are 27 T cell receptor beta chains from one sample sequenced in a study of spatial heterogeneity in lung cancer. These receptors' antigens are unknown. The study's findings and limits: Higher tumor mutation counts went along with higher counts of expanded intratumoral alpha and beta TCRs.

The time point here: sample taken at primary tumor resection. TCRdb fed the 5' RACE reads into MiXCR, producing one record per CDR3 protein. This sample has 18,000 or so distinct CDR3 sequences, with about 6.1% found just once. Material: lung tumor tissue, obtained at surgery. The source of these receptors is a female donor with early-stage non-small cell lung cancer.

This clonotype rates as medium-sized. The library was prepared for alpha chains; this beta chain is a stray read, so its frequency means little. The V and J genes are TRBV11-2 and TRBJ1-1; D not resolved. Germline CDR1 reads SGHAT; CDR2 reads FQNNGV. Trimming left V 5 bases short and J 4 bases short, with 17 bases between. The CDR3 loop spans 15 amino acids. CDR3 DNA: TGTGCCAGCAGCCCCCCCGGGCGGGGAGGCACTGAAGCTTTCTTT. Its protein is CASSPPGRGGTEAFF.

The sample holds many counts of this clonotype. This beta chain appears as a stray read in a library generated for alpha chains; its size is not informative. The chain couples TRBV7-2 to TRBJ2-1, with D possibly TRBD1 on 7 matching bases. Germline V gene sequence: CDR1 SGHTA, CDR2 FQGNSA. The CDR3 length is 12 residues. V lost 3 bases, J lost 8 bases, and 8 bases lay in between. The CDR3 spells CASSFRGDEQFF. CDR3 in DNA: TGTGCCAGCAGCTTCAGGGGGGATGAGCAGTTCTTC.

In its sample, this clonotype was seen many times. In a library made to pick up alpha chains, this beta chain is a stray read with a size that means little. The J gene is TRBJ2-3, the V gene TRBV11-2; no clear D gene. Trimming took 3 bases from V and 4 from J, leaving 2 bases between them. The CDR3 runs to 11 residues. The germline gives CDR1 SGHAT, CDR2 FQNNGV. The CDR3 loop is CASSLSDTQYF. As DNA, the CDR3 is TGTGCCAGCAGCTTGTCAGATACGCAGTATTTT.

The table lists this clonotype with many counts. Being off target in a library aimed at alpha chains, this beta chain has a size of little meaning. The genes are TRBV20-1 and TRBJ2-5; 9 bases align to TRBD2. The V segment lost 4 bases and the J segment 6 bases; nucleotides outside the gene matches: 9. The CDR3 loop spans 14 amino acids. CDR1 DFQATT and CDR2 SNEGSKA come from the germline V gene (reference sequence). The CDR3 DNA follows: TGCAGTGCTATAAGGGATAGCGGGAGAAAGACCCAGTACTTC. Protein sequence: CSAIRDSGRKTQYF.

With respect to this clonotype: A library prepared for alpha chains yielded this beta chain as an off-target read; its size is of little meaning. For the CDR3, the DNA is TGTGCCAGCAGCTCCCCAGTGGGACAGGGGGGGAATGAGCAGTTCTTC. Translated, it gives CASSSPVGQGGNEQFF. V is TRBV7-9 and J is TRBJ2-1, with 11 bases aligning to TRBD1. The V gene's germline CDR1 is SEHNR and CDR2 FQNEAQ (reference sequence). Unmatched junction bases numbered 9, after V lost 4 bases and J lost 7 bases. This CDR3 is 16 amino acids long.

This clonotype was counted ten times or more. As an off-target read in a library built for alpha chains, this beta chain has a frequency of little significance. The chain has TRBV6-6 and TRBJ2-2; 7 bases line up with TRBD2. V gave up 1 base and J gave up 5 bases; unmatched junction bases: 7. CDR1 MNHNY and CDR2 SVGAGI come from the germline V gene (reference sequence). CDR3 length: 16 amino acids. This chain's CDR3 is CASSYWGGVGTGELFF. CDR3 DNA sequence: TGTGCCAGCAGTTACTGGGGGGGAGTGGGGACCGGGGAGCTGTTTTTT.

This clonotype was recorded many times. The size of this beta chain means little, since it is a stray read in a library made for alpha chains. The J gene is TRBJ2-3, the V gene TRBV28; TRBD2 matches at 9 bases. This CDR3 is built from 15 residues. V was pared by 3 bases and J by 3 bases, with 4 bases of the junction left unmatched. Germline CDR1 reads MDHEN; CDR2 reads SYDVKM. The DNA of the CDR3 is TGTGCCAGCAGTTTGGGACTAGCAGTGACAGATACGCAGTATTTT. Its translation: CASSLGLAVTDTQYF.

This clonotype has at least ten counts. Because this beta chain is a stray read in a library intended to capture alpha chains, its abundance should not be given much weight. The chain is built from TRBV5-1 and TRBJ1-4, with D uncertain. Germline CDR1 SGHRS, CDR2 YFSETQ. V dropped 1 base and J dropped 5 bases, with 12 bases sitting between them. The CDR3 totals 15 residues. The DNA of the CDR3 is TGCGCCAGCAGCTTGAGTTCGGGAGTGAATGAAAAACTGTTTTTT. It is translated as CASSLSSGVNEKLFF.

In its sample, this clonotype was seen a few times. This beta chain is an off-target read within a library intended for alpha chains, so its frequency means little. The CDR3 loop reads CSVLVAVQETQYF. The CDR3 coding sequence is TGCAGCGTTCTGGTAGCCGTTCAAGAGACCCAGTACTTC. The rearrangement joins TRBV29-1 to TRBJ2-5; D gene unclear. Germline loops: CDR1 SQVTM, CDR2 ANQGSEA. The CDR3 contains 13 residues. Trimming took 5 bases from V and 2 from J, leaving 12 bases between them. Variable domain in full (rest from reference TRBV29-1 and TRBJ2-5): SAVISQKPSRDICQRGTSLTIQCQVDSQVTMMFWYRQQPGQSLTLIATANQGSEATYESGFVIDKFPISRPNLTFSTLTVSNMSPEDSSIYLCSVLVAVQETQYFGPGTRLLVL.

By sample share, this clonotype is medium-sized. For a library built for alpha chains, this beta chain is a stray read; little rests on its size. V usage is TRBV27 and J usage is TRBJ2-1; 14 bases are a match to TRBD2. The V segment lost 6 bases and the J segment 6 bases; nucleotides outside the gene matches: 4. CDR1 and CDR2 (germline): MNHEY, SMNVEV (reference sequence). The CDR3 has 15 amino acids. The CDR3 protein is CASSPGTSGSNEQFF. Here the CDR3 DNA reads TGTGCCAGCAGCCCCGGGACTAGCGGGAGCAATGAGCAGTTCTTC.

As concerns this clonotype: Since it is a stray read in a library aimed at alpha chains, this beta chain has a size that is not meaningful. The genes are TRBV12-3 or TRBV12-4 and TRBJ1-4; 9 bases are shared with TRBD1. The CDR3 is made up of 16 amino acids. V trimming: 5 bases; J trimming: 2 bases; junction bases outside the gene matches: 6. CDR3 DNA: TGTGCCAGCAGTCAGGGACAGGGATATACTAATGAAAAACTGTTTTTT. Translation gives CASSQGQGYTNEKLFF.

This clonotype was observed many times. A library made for alpha chains picked up this beta chain off target, so its size means little. The chain joins TRBV6-5 to TRBJ2-3, with 12 bases that match TRBD2. The CDR3 is 14 residues long. CDR1 is MNHEY, CDR2 SVGAGI, per germline. V gave up 10 bases and J gave up 0 bases; unmatched junction bases: 2. CDR3 region: CATGTSGSTDTQYF. As DNA, the CDR3 is TGTGCCACCGGGACTAGCGGGAGCACAGATACGCAGTATTTT.

This clonotype was seen many times. Found in a library prepared for alpha chains, this beta chain is an off-target read, and its abundance has little meaning. This chain links TRBV10-3 with TRBJ2-6; the match to TRBD1 covers 7 bases. The germline gives CDR1 ENHRY, CDR2 SYGVKD. Losses at the gene ends were 4 bases for V and 0 bases for J; bases not matched to a gene: 6. This CDR3 region has 17 residues. For the CDR3, the DNA is TGTGCCATCAGTGGCCGGGACAGCGGCTCTGGGGCCAACGTCCTGACTTTC. Translation gives CAISGRDSGSGANVLTF.

This clonotype was counted many times. The library was built for alpha chains, so this beta chain is an off-target read and its size means little. The genes are TRBV11-2 and TRBJ1-1; 8 bases fit TRBD1. The CDR3 loop spans 14 amino acids. In germline, CDR1 is SGHAT, CDR2 FQNNGV. Trimming at V came to 5 bases and at J to 5 bases, leaving 7 bases not matched to a gene. This CDR3 is CASSVDRGRTEAFF. The CDR3 bases are TGTGCCAGCAGCGTCGACAGGGGACGGACTGAAGCTTTCTTT.

This clonotype is medium-sized within its sample. The library was built for alpha chains, so this beta chain is an off-target read and its size means little. This chain connects TRBV20-1 to TRBJ1-1; no clear D gene. The CDR3 has 13 residues. Germline-derived CDR1 and CDR2 are DFQATT and SNEGSKA (reference sequence). Trimming left V 1 base short and J 4 bases short, with 10 bases between. The CDR3: CSARGIEGTEAFF. CDR3 DNA sequence: TGCAGTGCTAGAGGGATTGAAGGCACTGAAGCTTTCTTT.

This clonotype was counted at least ten times. The library was built for alpha chains, so this beta chain is an off-target read and its size means little. This chain uses TRBV20-1 with TRBJ2-2; 9 positions agree with TRBD2. The CDR3 sequence is 16 residues long. V was pared by 0 bases and J by 5 bases, with 7 bases of the junction left unmatched. CDR1 is DFQATT and CDR2 is SNEGSKA in the germline V gene (reference sequence). The CDR3 protein is CSARDPASGETGELFF. Here the CDR3 DNA reads TGCAGTGCTAGAGATCCGGCTAGCGGGGAAACCGGGGAGCTGTTTTTT.

The table lists this clonotype with many counts. This beta chain slipped into a library made for alpha chains as a stray read, so its size is not meaningful. This chain uses TRBV29-1 with TRBJ2-7; TRBD2 matches at 7 bases. Germline CDR1 and CDR2: SQVTM and ANQGSEA. V dropped 3 bases and J dropped 0; count of bases not matched to a gene: 5. The CDR3 is 14 amino acids. CDR3 DNA sequence: TGCAGCGTTGATGGGCTAGCGGACTCCTACGAGCAGTACTTC. Translation gives CSVDGLADSYEQYF.

This clonotype was counted at least ten times. This beta chain slipped into a library made for alpha chains as a stray read, so its size is not meaningful. The CDR3 sequence: CASSQRTGGTNNEQFF. CDR3 in DNA: TGCGCCAGCAGCCAACGCACAGGGGGGACGAACAATGAGCAGTTCTTC. The rearrangement joins TRBV4-1 to TRBJ2-1, with 8 bases that match TRBD1. Germline V lookup: CDR1 MGHRA, CDR2 YSYEKL. This CDR3 has 16 residues. V shed 2 bases, J shed 5 bases, and the junction held 8 bases outside the gene matches.

On this clonotype itself: A read error may account for a junction end that differs from germline. The library was designed around alpha chains, so this beta chain is a stray read whose abundance carries little weight. This chain uses TRBV19 with TRBJ2-1; tentative D call: TRBD2 (6 bases). The CDR3 loop spans 14 amino acids. Per germline, CDR1 LNHDA and CDR2 SQIVND (reference sequence). CDR3 residues: CTSSPTGLGHEQFF. CDR3 DNA: TGTACCAGTAGTCCGACGGGACTGGGCCATGAGCAGTTCTTC. The full variable domain, rest sourced from reference TRBV19 and TRBJ2-1, is DGGITQSPKYLFRKEGQNVTLSCEQNLNHDAMYWYRQDPGQGLRLIYYSQIVNDFQKGDIAEGYSVSREKKESFPLTVTSAQKNPTAFYLCTSSPTGLGHEQFFGPGTRLTVL.

Details on this clonotype: With the library built for alpha chains, this beta chain is off target and its frequency is not meaningful. The chain has TRBV20-1 and TRBJ2-7, with D possibly being TRBD2 (6 bases). The CDR3 contains 13 residues. CDR1 is DFQATT and CDR2 is SNEGSKA in the germline V gene (reference sequence). Trimming removed 2 bases at V and 0 bases at J, with 8 bases between. In DNA, the CDR3 is TGCAGTGCTAGACGGGGGAGCTCCTACGAGCAGTACTTC. Its translation: CSARRGSSYEQYF.

In this sample, this clonotype turned up many times. Because the library targeted alpha chains, this beta chain is an off-target read whose size means little. The chain is built from TRBV7-9 and TRBJ1-4; D ambiguous. This CDR3 spans 11 amino acids. The V end was cut by 3 bases, the J end by 7 bases, with 3 bases between. The V gene's germline CDR1 is SEHNR and CDR2 FQNEAQ (reference sequence). CDR3 loop: CASSLFEKLFF. For the CDR3, the DNA is TGTGCCAGCAGCTTGTTTGAAAAACTGTTTTTT.

Of note for this clonotype: Little can be read into the size of this beta chain, an off-target read in a library designed for alpha chains. J is TRBJ1-5 and V is TRBV28; unclear D gene. From germline, CDR1 is MDHEN and CDR2 SYDVKM. Trimming pared 5 bases from V and 5 bases from J, leaving 4 bases between. This CDR3 has 11 residues. Here the CDR3 DNA reads TGTGCCAGCAGTGGCTATCAGCCCCAGCATTTT. Protein sequence: CASSGYQPQHF. The complete variable domain, with remaining parts taken from reference TRBV28 and TRBJ1-5, reads DVKVTQSSRYLVKRTGEKVFLECVQDMDHENMFWYRQDPGLGLRLIYFSYDVKMKEKGDIPEGYSVSREKKERFSLILESASTNQTSMYLCASSGYQPQHFGDGTRLSIL.

This clonotype was recorded a few times. As an off-target read in a library built for alpha chains, this beta chain has a frequency of little significance. As DNA, the CDR3 is TGTGCCAGCAGTTCGGACAGTCAAGAGACCCAGTACTTC. Its translation is CASSSDSQETQYF. The chain joins TRBV12-3 or TRBV12-4 to TRBJ2-5, with D perhaps matching TRBD1 (6 bases). Trimming removed 4 bases from V and 2 bases from J, with 8 bases in between. CDR3 length: 13 amino acids.

To note about this clonotype: The library was prepared for alpha chains; this beta chain is a stray read, so its frequency means little. The rearrangement joins TRBV12-3 or TRBV12-4 to TRBJ1-5; D is uncertain. The germline V and J ends were trimmed by 7 bases and 4 bases, with 14 bases remaining between them. The CDR3 is made up of 14 amino acids. DNA for the CDR3: TGTGCCAGCACCCAAGACGGCCTGAATCAGCCCCAGCATTTT. Its translation is CASTQDGLNQPQHF.

This clonotype was observed a few times. This beta chain came through as a stray read in a library set up for alpha chains, and its size says little. This sequence joins TRBV10-3 and TRBJ2-7; D not certain. V dropped 4 bases and J dropped 6 bases, with 16 bases sitting between them. The CDR3 has 14 amino acids. Germline V lookup: CDR1 ENHRY, CDR2 SYGVKD. The CDR3 protein is CAISGPTSVVEQYF. The CDR3 coding sequence is TGTGCCATCAGTGGACCTACCTCGGTCGTCGAGCAGTACTTC.

This clonotype was detected ten times or more. This beta chain is a stray read from a library made for alpha chains; its abundance is not meaningful. This chain uses TRBV7-2 with TRBJ2-5; 10 nucleotides agree with TRBD1. V shed 4 bases and J 5 bases; nucleotides not matched to a gene: 1. Germline CDR1 SGHTA, CDR2 FQGNSA. The CDR3 runs to 13 residues. CDR3 loop: CASSWGQGETQYF. DNA of the CDR3: TGTGCCAGCAGCTGGGGACAGGGGGAGACCCAGTACTTC. Supplemented by reference TRBV7-2 and TRBJ2-5, the full variable domain reads GAGVSQSPSNKVTEKGKDVELRCDPISGHTALYWYRQSLGQGLEFLIYFQGNSAPDKSGLPSDRFSAERTGGSVSTLTIQRTQQEDSAVYLCASSWGQGETQYFGPGTRLLVL.

This clonotype was observed many times. This beta chain turned up in a library designed for alpha chains; as an off-target read, its abundance says little. This chain uses TRBV5-4 with TRBJ1-1; tentative D call: TRBD1 (6 bases). Trimming stripped 7 bases from V and 4 bases from J, with 14 bases between. Germline loops: CDR1 SGHNT, CDR2 YYREEE (reference sequence). The CDR3 totals 13 residues. For the CDR3, the DNA is TGTGCCAGCGGGCTACAGGGTGGCACTGAAGCTTTCTTT. It specifies CASGLQGGTEAFF.